The 21 T cell receptor beta chains below come from one sample, sequenced in a study of cytomegalovirus exposure and HLA in healthy donors. The primer mix had 60 Vbeta and 13 Jbeta primers. Here immunoSEQ multiplex PCR was the method, and the copy in TCRdb shows in-frame clones only, minus some. The sample includes 95,000 to 110,000 clones, 70% to 80% of them seen just once. The sample taken for sequencing was PBMCs. These receptors were taken from a man in his late teens or twenties in good health and CMV-seronegative.

This clone turned up a few times. This sequence joins TRBV12-1 and TRBJ1-6; TRBD1 is the table's D call and was not checked against the DNA. TRBV12-1 is deemed a pseudogene. CDR3 size: 17 residues. The CDR3 DNA reads TGTGCCAGCAGCTGTCCGGGACAGCATTTCTATAATTCACCCCTCCACTTT. Translated: CASSCPGQHFYNSPLHF.

V gene TRBV7-2 combines with J gene TRBJ2-2; 8 nucleotides line up with TRBD1. Germline V gene sequence: CDR1 SGHTA, CDR2 FQGNSA. The CDR3 is 15 residues long. Trimming took 4 bases from V and 3 from J; bases not matched to a gene: 4. The CDR3 loop is CASSSDRVYTGELFF. The CDR3 DNA reads TGTGCCAGCAGCTCGGACAGGGTGTACACCGGGGAGCTGTTTTTT.

This sequence joins TRBV19 and TRBJ1-6, with D possibly TRBD1 on 5 matching bases. The germline V gene has CDR1 LNHDA and CDR2 SQIVND (reference sequence). This CDR3 has 15 amino acids. Deletions cut 6 bases from V and 9 bases from J, with 18 bases between. The CDR3 DNA is TGTGCCAGTAGGGGTTATGGCCAGGGCCGTTCACCCCTCCACTTT. It specifies CASRGYGQGRSPLHF.

This chain connects TRBV27 to TRBJ2-2; TRBD2 matches at 8 bases. Germline loops: CDR1 MNHEY, CDR2 SMNVEV (reference sequence). This CDR3 is 15 amino acids long. V trimming: 6 bases; J trimming: 5 bases; junction bases outside the gene matches: 8. CDR3 DNA sequence: TGTGCCAGCAGCTCCGGGGGGGTGCGGACCGGGGAGCTGTTTTTT. This encodes CASSSGGVRTGELFF.

The chain recombines TRBV10-1 with TRBJ1-4; 7 bases are a match to TRBD1. The CDR3 has 19 residues. J was trimmed by 6 bases and V by 2 bases; bases with no gene match: 18. The V gene's germline CDR1 is WNHNN and CDR2 SYGVQD (reference sequence). Written as DNA, the CDR3 is TGCGCCAGCAGTGAGAAAAGACCTAAGGACAGGAACCAACATGAAAAACTGTTTTTT. Its translation is CASSEKRPKDRNQHEKLFF.

The gene calls are TRBV7-6 and TRBJ2-7; 7 bases match TRBD1. The CDR3 contains 15 residues. CDR1 and CDR2 from the germline V gene are SGHVS and FNYEAQ. With V trimmed by 4 bases and J by 5 bases, 11 bases remained unmatched. Here the CDR3 DNA reads TGTGCCAGCAGCTCGACCTTAGGACAGGTCCACGAGCAGTACTTC. Protein product: CASSSTLGQVHEQYF. Variable domain in full (rest from reference TRBV7-6 and TRBJ2-7): GAGVSQSPRYKVTKRGQDVALRCDPISGHVSLYWYRQALGQGPEFLTYFNYEAQQDKSGLPNDRFSAERPEGSISTLTIQRTEQRDSAMYRCASSSTLGQVHEQYFGPGTRLTVT.

This clone has only a few counts. V gene TRBV6-5 combines with J gene TRBJ2-1; the match to TRBD2 covers 9 bases. The ends lost 6 bases at V and 10 bases at J; junction bases unmatched: 7. In germline, CDR1 is MNHEY, CDR2 SVGAGI. CDR3 length: 13 residues. The CDR3 DNA reads TGTGCCAGCAGGACAGCGGGGGGACGAGAGCAGTTCTTC. Amino acids: CASRTAGGREQFF.

The CDR3 DNA is TGCGCCAGCAGTCACCCCACGTGGGGGCTATTTAATTCACCCCTCCACTTT. This encodes CASSHPTWGLFNSPLHF. This chain links TRBV23-1 with TRBJ1-6, with D maybe TRBD1 (6 bases). TRBV23-1 is marked as an open reading frame, function uncertain. V gave up 3 bases and J gave up 6 bases, with 18 bases separating them. The CDR3 covers 17 residues.

J is TRBJ1-1 and V is TRBV5-4; 9 bases align to TRBD1. Germline V gene sequence: CDR1 SGHNT, CDR2 YYREEE (reference sequence). V dropped 4 bases and J dropped 6; count of bases not matched to a gene: 7. This CDR3 is built from 14 residues. The CDR3 reads CASSPGQGNAEAFF. CDR3 sequence (DNA): TGTGCCAGCAGCCCGGGACAGGGTAACGCTGAAGCTTTCTTT.

V usage is TRBV28 and J usage is TRBJ1-6; no definite D call. Trimming took off 6 bases at V and 7 bases at J, with 13 bases between the two ends. Germline V gene lookup returns CDR1 MDHEN and CDR2 SYDVKM. This CDR3 spans 14 amino acids. The CDR3 sequence is CASRRDILNSPLHF. For the CDR3, the DNA is TGTGCCAGCAGAAGAGACATCCTAAATTCACCCCTCCACTTT.

The rearrangement links TRBV4-1 to TRBJ2-1, with TRBD2 identical over 10 bases. Trimming at V came to 0 bases and at J to 7 bases, leaving 6 bases not matched to a gene. Germline lookup yields CDR1 MGHRA and CDR2 YSYEKL. The CDR3 has 16 residues. The CDR3 nucleotides read TGCGCCAGCAGCCAAGATCAGCTAGCGGGGGTTAATGAGCAGTTCTTC. Translation gives CASSQDQLAGVNEQFF.

The table lists this clone with a count of one. The rearrangement links TRBV13 to TRBJ1-2; possibly TRBD1 for D (5 bases). CDR1 PRHDT and CDR2 FYEKMQ come from the germline V gene (reference sequence). The CDR3 consists of 13 residues. Trimming took 3 bases from V and 2 from J, leaving 7 bases between them. This chain's CDR3 is CASSFSGNYGYTF. In DNA form, the CDR3 reads TGTGCCAGCAGCTTTTCAGGGAACTATGGCTACACCTTC.

The sample holds a few counts of this clone. This rearrangement joins TRBV27 to TRBJ2-7; D might be TRBD1 (5 bases). V was pared by 5 bases and J by 4 bases, with 12 bases between. Germline V gives CDR1 MNHEY, CDR2 SMNVEV (reference sequence). The CDR3 is 13 amino acids. The CDR3 region has the DNA TGTGCCAGCAGTGACCTACAGGCTTACGAGCAGTACTTC. It codes for CASSDLQAYEQYF.

The rearrangement joins TRBV6-5 to TRBJ2-3; 10 bases align to TRBD2. Germline CDR1 reads MNHEY; CDR2 reads SVGAGI. The CDR3 spans 16 residues. V lost 0 bases, J lost 1 base, and 1 base stayed unmatched. In DNA form, the CDR3 reads TGTGCCAGCAGTTACTCGACTAGCGGGCGCACAGATACGCAGTATTTT. This encodes CASSYSTSGRTDTQYF.

The gene calls are TRBV4-3 and TRBJ1-2, with 8 positions matching TRBD1. The length of the CDR3 is 15 residues. Germline V gives CDR1 LGHNA, CDR2 YSLEER. V was clipped by 2 bases and J by 0 bases; unmatched bases: 2. The CDR3: CASSQPDRANYGYTF. CDR3 nucleotide sequence: TGCGCCAGCAGCCAACCGGACAGGGCTAACTATGGCTACACCTTC.

This sequence joins TRBV2 and TRBJ2-7; TRBD1 agrees at 7 bases. The CDR3 runs to 15 residues. Germline trimming cut 6 bases from V and 0 bases from J; bases unmatched to any gene: 8. Germline CDR1 SNHLY, CDR2 FYNNEI. The CDR3 bases are TGTGCCAGCAGCGCTGACAGGGACCACTCCTACGAGCAGTACTTC. It encodes CASSADRDHSYEQYF. Drawing the rest from reference TRBV2 and TRBJ2-7, the complete variable domain is EPEVTQTPSHQVTQMGQEVILRCVPISNHLYFYWYRQILGQKVEFLVSFYNNEISEKSEIFDDQFSVERPDGSNFTLKIRSTKLEDSAMYFCASSADRDHSYEQYFGPGTRLTVT.

This clone was recorded once. The chain carries TRBV19 and TRBJ2-2, with D tentatively TRBD1 (5 bases). Germline V CDR1 and CDR2: LNHDA, SQIVND (reference sequence). The CDR3 is 16 residues long. Trimming took 1 base from V and 2 from J, leaving 11 bases between them. The CDR3 reads CASSIAGIRNTGELFF. The CDR3 DNA follows: TGTGCCAGTAGTATAGCAGGGATCCGAAACACCGGGGAGCTGTTTTTT.

V usage is TRBV19 and J usage is TRBJ1-2, with 12 bases aligning to TRBD1. V shed 6 bases and J 8 bases; nucleotides not matched to a gene: 10. CDR1 and CDR2 (germline): LNHDA, SQIVND (reference sequence). This CDR3 spans 15 amino acids. The CDR3 coding sequence is TGTGCCAGTAGCCGCGGAACGGGACAGGGGGCGGGCTACACCTTC. Protein sequence: CASSRGTGQGAGYTF.

V usage is TRBV5-6 and J usage is TRBJ2-7, with 11 bases identical to TRBD1. V was clipped by 2 bases and J by 5 bases; unmatched bases: 9. The CDR3 runs 16 residues. From germline, CDR1 is SGHDT and CDR2 YYEEEE. The CDR3 is CASSFGTGGSFHEQYF. As DNA, the CDR3 is TGTGCCAGCAGCTTCGGGACAGGGGGATCCTTCCACGAGCAGTACTTC.

The rearrangement links TRBV19 to TRBJ2-1; 8 bases are shared with TRBD1. This CDR3 contains 14 residues. With V trimmed by 4 bases and J by 7 bases, 6 bases remained unmatched. The V gene's germline CDR1 is LNHDA and CDR2 SQIVND (reference sequence). CDR3 residues: CASSSHRGRNEQFF. The CDR3 nucleotides are TGTGCCAGTAGTAGCCACAGGGGGAGGAATGAGCAGTTCTTC.

CDR3: CASSSNGGHHEQYF. In DNA form, the CDR3 reads TGCGCCAGCAGCTCGAACGGGGGTCACCACGAGCAGTACTTC. The chain uses TRBV5-1 and TRBJ2-5; possibly TRBD2 for D (6 bases). Near its end, the DNA agrees better with TRBJ2-7, so the J call may be wrong. The CDR3 is made up of 14 amino acids. The germline V gene has CDR1 SGHRS and CDR2 YFSETQ.